The 9 T cell receptor beta chains reported below all come from one sample, sequenced in a study of OX40 agonist ivuxolimab in advanced cancers. Repertoires were generated with immunoSEQ multiplex PCR, while TCRdb's copy carries only in-frame clones and drops some. The sample has about 70,000 clones; roughly 83% are singletons. The sequences come from CD4+ or CD8+ T cells sorted from blood, collected in a trial of the OX40 agonist ivuxolimab. The receptor source for this set is an adult with an advanced solid tumor such as melanoma, head and neck, liver or kidney cancer.

The sample holds one count of this clone. This chain connects TRBV19 to TRBJ2-3, with 11 bases that match TRBD2. The germline gives CDR1 LNHDA, CDR2 SQIVND (reference sequence). V gave up 4 bases and J gave up 1 base; unmatched junction bases: 4. This CDR3 is built from 16 residues. The CDR3 nucleotides read TGTGCCAGTAGTAACCTAGCGGGGGGCCGCACAGATACGCAGTATTTT. Amino acids: CASSNLAGGRTDTQYF.

The chain employs TRBV6-5 and TRBJ1-1; D unclear. The CDR3 has 13 residues. Germline V gene data show CDR1 as MNHEY and CDR2 as SVGAGI. Trimming removed 5 bases from V and 4 bases from J, with 11 bases in between. In nucleotides, the CDR3 is TGTGCCAGCAGTAGGGAAGGTAGCACTGAAGCTTTCTTT. It is translated as CASSREGSTEAFF.

The chain carries TRBV2 and TRBJ1-5, with 7 bases identical to TRBD1. J lost 2 bases, V lost 5 bases, and 6 bases had no gene match. In germline, CDR1 is SNHLY, CDR2 FYNNEI. The CDR3 covers 15 residues. CDR3 bases: TGTGCCAGCAGTTTGACAGGGCATCGCAATCAGCCCCAGCATTTT. Its protein product is CASSLTGHRNQPQHF.

The chain links TRBV6-1 to TRBJ1-5; TRBD1 might be the D (5 bases). From germline, CDR1 is MNHNS and CDR2 SASEGT. This CDR3 is 14 amino acids long. V gave up 7 bases and J gave up 4 bases, with 14 bases separating them. The CDR3 loop is CASMSFSGNQPQHF. CDR3 nucleotide sequence: TGTGCCAGCATGTCATTCTCAGGGAATCAGCCCCAGCATTTT.

This chain joins TRBV7-9 and TRBJ1-2; D unresolved. The CDR3 has 13 residues. Germline V gene lookup returns CDR1 SEHNR and CDR2 FQNEAQ (reference sequence). V was clipped by 2 bases and J by 11 bases, with 15 bases between them. The CDR3 is CASSLSADGFYTF. As DNA, the CDR3 is TGTGCCAGCAGCTTATCAGCCGACGGTTTTTACACCTTC.

The J gene is TRBJ1-2, the V gene TRBV19; no reliable D call. Trimming removed 4 bases at V and 2 bases at J, with 11 bases between. The CDR3 contains 14 residues. Germline V gene sequence: CDR1 LNHDA, CDR2 SQIVND (reference sequence). This CDR3 is CASSTRSENYGYTF. The CDR3 bases are TGTGCCAGTAGTACCCGGTCTGAGAACTATGGCTACACCTTC.

The V call is TRBV4-1, the J call TRBJ2-5, with 8 nucleotides matching TRBD1. The J call is in doubt because the DNA end fits TRBJ2-7 better. Germline-derived CDR1 and CDR2 are MGHRA and YSYEKL. This CDR3 spans 15 amino acids. DNA for the CDR3: TGCGCCAGCAGCCAAGTGACAGGGGCGGTCTACGAGCAGTACTTC. Translation: CASSQVTGAVYEQYF.

This clone was recorded once. One end of the junction varies from germline; a read error may be responsible. This rearrangement joins TRBV11-2 to TRBJ2-1, with 10 bases matching TRBD1. The CDR3 runs to 16 residues. The germline V gene has CDR1 SGHAT and CDR2 FQNNGV. In DNA, the CDR3 is TGTGCCAGCATCTTACTAGGGGGACAGGGGAACAATGAGCAGTTCTTC. It encodes CASILLGGQGNNEQFF. The full variable domain, with the rest looked up from reference TRBV11-2 and TRBJ2-1, is EAGVAQSPRYKIIEKRQSVAFWCNPISGHATLYWYQQILGQGPKLLIQFQNNGVVDDSQLPKDRFSAERLKGVDSTLKIQPAKLEDSAVYLCASILLGGQGNNEQFFGPGTRLTVL.

The chain links TRBV30 to TRBJ2-3; TRBD1 might be the D (5 bases). The V end lost 1 base, the J end lost 2 bases, and 7 bases lay between the germline ends. The CDR3 has 13 residues. Germline V gene sequence: CDR1 GTSNPN, CDR2 SVGIG (reference sequence). CDR3 bases: TGTGCCTGGAGTGAGGGGCTCACAGATACGCAGTATTTT. It yields the protein CAWSEGLTDTQYF.